The present TCR beta chain was sequenced within a study of Graves' ophthalmopathy and Graves' hyperthyroidism. The germline V gene has CDR1 SGHRS and CDR2 YFSETQ. The CDR3 has 8 residues if both end residues are counted. RNA transcripts provided the template for amplifying TCR beta CDR3 regions. RT-PCR in the first round used HTBI primers; a second-round multiplex PCR followed. TCRdb re-called the multiplex PCR reads with MiXCR, one entry per CDR3 protein. The sample has 40,000 or so distinct CDR3 sequences, approximately 52% seen once. Details on this clonotype: A read error is likely, as this CDR3 ends without the conserved phenylalanine or tryptophan. It is unclear where the CDR3 begins or ends on the DNA, so no DNA is shown, and the CDR3 is as TCRdb lists it.

The chain is built from TRBV5-1 and TRBJ1-4. Sequenced: peripheral blood. The origin of this receptor is an adult man with Graves' ophthalmopathy. CDR3 residues: CASSLAVS.